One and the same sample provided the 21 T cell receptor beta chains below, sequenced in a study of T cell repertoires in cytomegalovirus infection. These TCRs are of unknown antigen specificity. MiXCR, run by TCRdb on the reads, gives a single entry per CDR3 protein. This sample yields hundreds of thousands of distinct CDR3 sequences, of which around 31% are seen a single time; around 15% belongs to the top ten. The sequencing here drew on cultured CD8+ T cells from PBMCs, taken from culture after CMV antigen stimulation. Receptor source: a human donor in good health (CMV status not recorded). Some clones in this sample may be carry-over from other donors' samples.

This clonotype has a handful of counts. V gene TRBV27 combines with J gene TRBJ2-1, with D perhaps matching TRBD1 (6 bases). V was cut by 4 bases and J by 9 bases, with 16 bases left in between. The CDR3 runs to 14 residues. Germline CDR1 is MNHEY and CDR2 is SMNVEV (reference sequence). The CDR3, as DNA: TGTGCCAGCAGTTGGGGGCCCTGGGGACCTGAGCAGTTCTTC. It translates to CASSWGPWGPEQFF.

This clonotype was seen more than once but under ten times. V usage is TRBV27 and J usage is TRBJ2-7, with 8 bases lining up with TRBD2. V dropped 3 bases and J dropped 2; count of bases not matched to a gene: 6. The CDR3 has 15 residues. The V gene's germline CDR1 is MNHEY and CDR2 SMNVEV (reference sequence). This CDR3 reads CASSLQRGPTYEQYF. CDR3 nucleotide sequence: TGTGCCAGCAGTTTGCAGCGGGGGCCCACCTACGAGCAGTACTTC.

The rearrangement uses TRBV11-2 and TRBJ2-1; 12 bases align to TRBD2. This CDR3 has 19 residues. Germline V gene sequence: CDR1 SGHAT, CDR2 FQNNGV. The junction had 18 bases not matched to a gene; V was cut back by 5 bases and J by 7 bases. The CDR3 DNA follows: TGTGCCAGCAGCCCGTGGACTAGCGGGGAAGGGGGTACGACGAATGAGCAGTTCTTC. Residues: CASSPWTSGEGGTTNEQFF.

CDR3 protein: CASSPTAAGQPQHF. DNA for the CDR3: TGTGCCAGCAGCCCGACAGCCGCCGGTCAGCCCCAGCATTTT. This chain joins TRBV6-5 and TRBJ1-5; TRBD1 might be the D (5 bases). Germline V CDR1 and CDR2: MNHEY, SVGAGI. CDR3 length equals 14 residues. With 6 bases removed from V and 6 bases from J, the gap between germline ends came to 15 bases.

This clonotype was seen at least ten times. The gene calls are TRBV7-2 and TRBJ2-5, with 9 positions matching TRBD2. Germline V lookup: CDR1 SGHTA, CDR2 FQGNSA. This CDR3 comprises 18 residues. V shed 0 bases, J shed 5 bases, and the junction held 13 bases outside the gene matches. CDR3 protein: CASSLAGGGAAGLETQYF. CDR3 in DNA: TGTGCCAGCAGCTTAGCAGGCGGGGGGGCCGCGGGATTGGAGACCCAGTACTTC.

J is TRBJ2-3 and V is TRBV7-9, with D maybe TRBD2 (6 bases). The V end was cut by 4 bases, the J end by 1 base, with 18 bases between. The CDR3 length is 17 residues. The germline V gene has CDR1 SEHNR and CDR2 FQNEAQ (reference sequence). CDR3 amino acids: CASSYPSTPSGTDTQYF. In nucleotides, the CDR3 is TGTGCCAGCAGCTATCCTAGCACCCCTAGCGGCACAGATACGCAGTATTTT.

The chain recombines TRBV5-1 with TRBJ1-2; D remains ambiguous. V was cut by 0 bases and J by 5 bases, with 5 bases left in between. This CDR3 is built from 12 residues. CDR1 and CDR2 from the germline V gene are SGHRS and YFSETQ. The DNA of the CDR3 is TGCGCCAGCAGCTTGGACCAATATGGCTACACCTTC. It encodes CASSLDQYGYTF.

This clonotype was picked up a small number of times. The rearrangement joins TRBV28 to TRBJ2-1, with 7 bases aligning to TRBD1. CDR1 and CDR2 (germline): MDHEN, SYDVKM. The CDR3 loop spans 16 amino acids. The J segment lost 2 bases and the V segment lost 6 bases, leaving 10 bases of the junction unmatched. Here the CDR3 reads CASSRTRGPTYNEQFF. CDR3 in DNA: TGTGCCAGCAGCCGTACTAGGGGGCCGACCTACAATGAGCAGTTCTTC.

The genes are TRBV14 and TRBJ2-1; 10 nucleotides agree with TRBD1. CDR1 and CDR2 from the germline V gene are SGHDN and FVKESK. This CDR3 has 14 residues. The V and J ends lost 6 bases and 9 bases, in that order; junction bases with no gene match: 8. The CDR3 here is CASSQDRGTIEQFF. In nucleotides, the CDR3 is TGTGCCAGCAGTCAGGACAGGGGGACAATTGAGCAGTTCTTC.

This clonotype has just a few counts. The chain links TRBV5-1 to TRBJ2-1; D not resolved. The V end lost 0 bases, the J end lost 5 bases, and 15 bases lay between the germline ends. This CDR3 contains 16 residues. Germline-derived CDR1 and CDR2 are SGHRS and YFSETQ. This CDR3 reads CASSLAGPRKDNEQFF. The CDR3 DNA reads TGCGCCAGCAGCTTGGCCGGGCCGCGGAAGGACAATGAGCAGTTCTTC.

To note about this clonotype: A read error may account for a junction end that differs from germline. The CDR3: CVSSAGQEATNEKLFF. As DNA, the CDR3 is TGTGTCAGCAGCGCGGGACAGGAGGCAACTAATGAAAAACTGTTTTTT. This chain links TRBV7-9 with TRBJ1-4, with 8 bases fitting TRBD1. Germline V gene sequence: CDR1 SEHNR, CDR2 FQNEAQ (reference sequence). This CDR3 comprises 16 residues.

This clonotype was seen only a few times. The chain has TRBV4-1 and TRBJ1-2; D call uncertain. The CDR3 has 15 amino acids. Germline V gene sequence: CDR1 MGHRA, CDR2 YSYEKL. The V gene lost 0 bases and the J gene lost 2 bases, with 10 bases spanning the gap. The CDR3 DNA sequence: TGCGCCAGCAGCCAAGAACGGGCCAGAAACTATGGCTACACCTTC. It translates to CASSQERARNYGYTF.

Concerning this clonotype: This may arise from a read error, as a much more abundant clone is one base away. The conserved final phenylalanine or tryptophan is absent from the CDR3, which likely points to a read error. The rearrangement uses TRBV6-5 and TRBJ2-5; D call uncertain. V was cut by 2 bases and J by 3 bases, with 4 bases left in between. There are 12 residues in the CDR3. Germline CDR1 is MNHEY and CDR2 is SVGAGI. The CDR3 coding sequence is TGTGCCAGCAGTTACCCAGAAGAGACCCAGTACTAC. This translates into CASSYPEETQYY.

CDR3 nucleotide sequence: TGTGCCAGTAGTAGGAGGTATAGCAATCAGCCCCAGCATTTT. Translating it yields CASSRRYSNQPQHF. This chain joins TRBV19 and TRBJ1-5; no clear D gene. CDR1 is LNHDA, CDR2 SQIVND, per germline (reference sequence). This CDR3 has 14 amino acids. V lost 4 bases to trimming and J lost 0 bases, with 7 bases between them.

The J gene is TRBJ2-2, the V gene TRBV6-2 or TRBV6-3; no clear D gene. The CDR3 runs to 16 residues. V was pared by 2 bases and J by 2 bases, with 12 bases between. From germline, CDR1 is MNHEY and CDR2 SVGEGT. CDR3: CASSYTRGRNTGELFF. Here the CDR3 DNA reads TGTGCCAGCAGTTACACTCGCGGACGTAACACCGGGGAGCTGTTTTTT.

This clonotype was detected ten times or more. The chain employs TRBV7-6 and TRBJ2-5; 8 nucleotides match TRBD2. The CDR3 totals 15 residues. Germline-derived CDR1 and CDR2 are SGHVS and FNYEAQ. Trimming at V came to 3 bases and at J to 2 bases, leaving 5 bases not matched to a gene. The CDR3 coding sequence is TGTGCCAGCAGCTTTTCACTAGCGGCACAAGAGACCCAGTACTTC. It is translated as CASSFSLAAQETQYF.

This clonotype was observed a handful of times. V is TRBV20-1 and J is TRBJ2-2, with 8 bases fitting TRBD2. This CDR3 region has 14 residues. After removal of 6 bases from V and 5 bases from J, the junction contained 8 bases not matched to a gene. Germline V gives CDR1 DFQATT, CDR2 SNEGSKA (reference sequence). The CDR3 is CSATGGLVTGELFF. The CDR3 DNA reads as TGCAGTGCAACGGGGGGGCTTGTAACCGGGGAGCTGTTTTTT.

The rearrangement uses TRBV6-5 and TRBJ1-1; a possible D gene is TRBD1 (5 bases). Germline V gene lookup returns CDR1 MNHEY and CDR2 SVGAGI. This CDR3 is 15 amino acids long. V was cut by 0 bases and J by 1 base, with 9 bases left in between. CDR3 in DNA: TGTGCCAGCAGTTACTCGACTGGGGCGAACACTGAAGCTTTCTTT. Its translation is CASSYSTGANTEAFF.

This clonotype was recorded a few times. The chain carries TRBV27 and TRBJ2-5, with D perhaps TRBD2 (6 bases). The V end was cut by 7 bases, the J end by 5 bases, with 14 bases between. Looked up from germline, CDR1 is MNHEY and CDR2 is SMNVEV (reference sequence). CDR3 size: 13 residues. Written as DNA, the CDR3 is TGTGCCAGCACTAACTCAGGGAGGGAGACCCAGTACTTC. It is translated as CASTNSGRETQYF.

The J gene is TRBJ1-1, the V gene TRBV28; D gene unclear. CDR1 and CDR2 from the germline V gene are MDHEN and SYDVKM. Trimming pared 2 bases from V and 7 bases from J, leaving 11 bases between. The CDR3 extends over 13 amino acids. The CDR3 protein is CASSLSSAVEAFF. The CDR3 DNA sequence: TGTGCCAGCAGTTTAAGTAGTGCAGTTGAAGCTTTCTTT.

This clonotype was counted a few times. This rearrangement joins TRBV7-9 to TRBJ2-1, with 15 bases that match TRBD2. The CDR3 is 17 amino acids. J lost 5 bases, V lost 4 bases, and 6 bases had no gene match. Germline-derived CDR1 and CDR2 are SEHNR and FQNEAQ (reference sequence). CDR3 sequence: CASSSGLAGGWDNEQFF. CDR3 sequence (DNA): TGTGCCAGCAGCTCGGGACTAGCGGGGGGCTGGGACAATGAGCAGTTCTTC.